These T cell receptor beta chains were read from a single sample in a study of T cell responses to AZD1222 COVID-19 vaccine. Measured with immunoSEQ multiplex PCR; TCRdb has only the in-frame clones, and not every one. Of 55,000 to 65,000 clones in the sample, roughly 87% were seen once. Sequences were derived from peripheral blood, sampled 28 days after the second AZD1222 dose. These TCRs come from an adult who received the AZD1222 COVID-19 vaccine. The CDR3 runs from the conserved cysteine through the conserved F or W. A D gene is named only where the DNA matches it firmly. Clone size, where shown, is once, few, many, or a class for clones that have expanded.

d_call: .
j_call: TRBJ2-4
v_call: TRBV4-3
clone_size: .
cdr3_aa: CASSQDGPPAKNIQYF
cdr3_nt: TGCGCCAGCAGCCAAGATGGACCACCGGCCAAAAACATTCAGTACTTC

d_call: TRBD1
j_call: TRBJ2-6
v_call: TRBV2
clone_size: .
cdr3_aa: CASRGTGGSGANVLTF
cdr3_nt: TGTGCCAGCAGGGGGACAGGGGGCTCTGGGGCCAACGTCCTGACTTTC

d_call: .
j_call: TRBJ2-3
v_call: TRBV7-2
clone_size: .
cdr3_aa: CASSLGAGPTDTQYF
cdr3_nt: TGTGCCAGCAGCTTAGGGGCGGGACCAACAGATACGCAGTATTTT

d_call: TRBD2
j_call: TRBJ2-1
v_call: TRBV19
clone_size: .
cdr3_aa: CASSIGVGGSYNEQFF
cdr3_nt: TGTGCCAGTAGTATCGGGGTGGGAGGGTCCTACAATGAGCAGTTCTTC

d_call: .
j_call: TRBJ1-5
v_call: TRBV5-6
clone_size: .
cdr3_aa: CASSLGAGGSQPQHF
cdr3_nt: TGTGCCAGCAGCTTGGGGGCCGGAGGCAGTCAGCCCCAGCATTTT

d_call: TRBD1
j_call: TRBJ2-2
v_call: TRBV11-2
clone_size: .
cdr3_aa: CASSLNRGRGGELFF
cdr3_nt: TGTGCCAGCAGCCTAAACAGGGGGCGAGGTGGGGAGCTGTTTTTT

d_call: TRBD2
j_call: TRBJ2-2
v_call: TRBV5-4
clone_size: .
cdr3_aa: CASSSEGGRAGTGELFF
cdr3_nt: TGTGCCAGCAGCTCAGAAGGTGGGAGGGCAGGCACCGGGGAGCTGTTTTTT

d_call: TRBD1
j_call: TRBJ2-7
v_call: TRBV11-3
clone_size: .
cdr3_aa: CASSSLGTGEQYF
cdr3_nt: TGTGCCAGCAGCTCCCTAGGGACAGGCGAGCAGTACTTC

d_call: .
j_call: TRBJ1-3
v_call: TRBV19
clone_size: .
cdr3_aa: CASRAISGNTIYF
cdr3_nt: TGTGCCAGCAGAGCCATCTCTGGAAACACCATATATTTT

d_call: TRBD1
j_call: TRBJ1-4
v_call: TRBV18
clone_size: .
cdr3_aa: CASSPPFGRGLEKLFF
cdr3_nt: TGTGCCAGCTCACCACCTTTTGGGAGGGGGCTGGAAAAACTGTTTTTT

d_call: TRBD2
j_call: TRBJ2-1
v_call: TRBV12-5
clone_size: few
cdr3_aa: CASGLSPSGYNEQFF
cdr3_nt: TGTGCTAGTGGGTTATCGCCTAGCGGTTACAATGAGCAGTTCTTC

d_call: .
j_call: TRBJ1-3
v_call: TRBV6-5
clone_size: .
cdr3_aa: CASSPGPDSGNTIYF
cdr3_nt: TGTGCCAGCAGTCCCGGACCGGACTCTGGAAACACCATATATTTT

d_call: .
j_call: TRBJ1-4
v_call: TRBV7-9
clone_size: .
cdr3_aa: CASSLALGQSTNEKLFF
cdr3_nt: TGTGCCAGCAGCTTAGCCCTTGGACAGTCAACTAATGAAAAACTGTTTTTT

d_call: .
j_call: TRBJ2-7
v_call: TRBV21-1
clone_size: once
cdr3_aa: CASSKATPDRSYEQYF
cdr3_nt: TGTGCCAGCAGCAAAGCAACACCGGACAGAAGTTACGAGCAGTACTTC

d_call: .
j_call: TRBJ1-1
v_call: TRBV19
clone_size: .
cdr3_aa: CASSMEHATEAFF
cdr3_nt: TGTGCCAGTAGTATGGAACACGCCACTGAAGCTTTCTTT

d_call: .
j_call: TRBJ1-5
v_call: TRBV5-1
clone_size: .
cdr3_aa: CASSLAGLSTQPQHF
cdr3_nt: TGCGCCAGCAGCTTGGCAGGATTGAGTACTCAGCCCCAGCATTTT

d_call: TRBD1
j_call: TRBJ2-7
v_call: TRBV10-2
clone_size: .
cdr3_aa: CATGQGSSYEQYF
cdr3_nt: TGCGCCACTGGACAGGGAAGCTCCTACGAGCAGTACTTC

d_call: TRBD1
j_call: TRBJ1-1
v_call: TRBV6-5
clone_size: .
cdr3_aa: CASSPTGGGTEAFF
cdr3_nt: TGTGCCAGCAGTCCCACAGGGGGTGGTACTGAAGCTTTCTTT

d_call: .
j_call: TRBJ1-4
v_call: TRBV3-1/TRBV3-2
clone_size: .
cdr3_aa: CASSRNRREKLFF
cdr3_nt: TGTGCCAGCAGCCGAAATCGGAGGGAAAAACTGTTTTTT

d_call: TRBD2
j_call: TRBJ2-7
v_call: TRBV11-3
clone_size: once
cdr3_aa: CASSPKGTSGPYEQYF
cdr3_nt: TGTGCCAGCAGCCCAAAAGGGACTAGCGGCCCTTACGAGCAGTACTTC

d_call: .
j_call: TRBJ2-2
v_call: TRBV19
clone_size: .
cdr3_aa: CASSTTTGLNTGELFF
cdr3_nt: TGTGCCAGTAGTACCACGACAGGCTTGAACACCGGGGAGCTGTTTTTT

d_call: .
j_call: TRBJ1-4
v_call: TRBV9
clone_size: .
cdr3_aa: CASSVDPSGKLFF
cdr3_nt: TGTGCCAGCAGCGTAGATCCGTCAGGAAAACTGTTTTTT

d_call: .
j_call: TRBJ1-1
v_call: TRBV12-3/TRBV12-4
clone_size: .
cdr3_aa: CASSFRDIEAFF
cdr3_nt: TGTGCCAGCAGTTTCCGGGACATTGAAGCTTTCTTT

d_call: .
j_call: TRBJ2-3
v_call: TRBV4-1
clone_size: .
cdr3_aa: CASSQDTSTDTQYF
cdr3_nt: TGCGCCAGCAGCCAGGACACTAGCACAGATACGCAGTATTTT

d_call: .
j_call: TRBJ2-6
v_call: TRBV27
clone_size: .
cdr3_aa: CASSTLSGANVLTF
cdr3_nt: TGTGCCAGCAGTACACTCTCTGGGGCCAACGTCCTGACTTTC

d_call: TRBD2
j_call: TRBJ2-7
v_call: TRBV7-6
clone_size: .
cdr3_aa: CASSLAGISGGKYEQYF
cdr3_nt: TGTGCCAGCAGCTTAGCGGGAATCAGCGGGGGAAAGTACGAGCAGTACTTC

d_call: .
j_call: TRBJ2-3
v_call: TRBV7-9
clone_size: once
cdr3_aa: CASSSGPSTDTQYF
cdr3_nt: TGTGCCAGCAGCTCCGGACCGAGCACAGATACGCAGTATTTT

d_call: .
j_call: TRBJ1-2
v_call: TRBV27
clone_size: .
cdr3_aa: CASSFIAAGGYGYTF
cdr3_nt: TGTGCCAGCAGTTTTATCGCCGCCGGAGGGTATGGCTACACCTTC

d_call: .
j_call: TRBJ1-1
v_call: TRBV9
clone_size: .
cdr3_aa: CASSSNDKPNTEAFF
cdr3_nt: TGTGCCAGCAGCAGCAACGACAAGCCTAACACTGAAGCTTTCTTT

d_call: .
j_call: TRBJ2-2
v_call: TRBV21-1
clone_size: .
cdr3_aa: CASSKVRGAGTGELFF
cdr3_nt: TGTGCCAGCAGCAAAGTTCGGGGAGCTGGCACCGGGGAGCTGTTTTTT

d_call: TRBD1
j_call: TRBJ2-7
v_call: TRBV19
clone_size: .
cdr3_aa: CASSRETGGNEQYF
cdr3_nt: TGTGCCAGTAGTAGAGAGACAGGGGGCAACGAGCAGTACTTC

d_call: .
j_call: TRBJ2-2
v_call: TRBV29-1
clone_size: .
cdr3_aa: CSVDPSGGGNTGELFF
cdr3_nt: TGCAGCGTTGACCCCAGTGGGGGCGGTAACACCGGGGAGCTGTTTTTT

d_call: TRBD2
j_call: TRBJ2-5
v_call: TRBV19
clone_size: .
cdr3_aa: CASSPTGGETQYF
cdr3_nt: TGTGCCAGTAGTCCGACGGGGGGGGAGACCCAGTACTTC

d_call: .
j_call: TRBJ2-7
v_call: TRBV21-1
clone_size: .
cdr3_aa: CASSAPTGGASYEQYF
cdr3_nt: TGTGCCAGCAGCGCGCCGACAGGGGGCGCCTCCTACGAGCAGTACTTC

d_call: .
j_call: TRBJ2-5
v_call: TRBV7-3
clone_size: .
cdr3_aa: CASSLNGAPVETQYF
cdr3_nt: TGTGCCAGCAGCTTAAATGGGGCCCCCGTGGAGACCCAGTACTTC

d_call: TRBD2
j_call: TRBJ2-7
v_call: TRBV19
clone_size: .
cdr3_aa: CASSMGTLSKRDSYEQYF
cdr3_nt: TGTGCCAGTAGTATGGGGACCCTCTCGAAGCGGGACTCCTACGAGCAGTACTTC

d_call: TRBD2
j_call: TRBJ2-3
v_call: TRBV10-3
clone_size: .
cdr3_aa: CAISESGFSGTLQYF
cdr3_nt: TGTGCCATCAGTGAGTCGGGTTTTAGCGGGACCCTGCAGTATTTT

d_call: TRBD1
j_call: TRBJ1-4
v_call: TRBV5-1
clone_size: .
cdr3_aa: CASSPTGAENEKLFF
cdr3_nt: TGCGCCAGCAGCCCGACAGGGGCCGAAAATGAAAAACTGTTTTTT

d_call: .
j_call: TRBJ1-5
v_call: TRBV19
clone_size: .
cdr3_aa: CASNGLVSNQPQHF
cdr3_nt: TGTGCCAGTAACGGGCTAGTTAGCAATCAGCCCCAGCATTTT

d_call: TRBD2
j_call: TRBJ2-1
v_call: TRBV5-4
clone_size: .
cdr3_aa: CASSLKAGGINEQFF
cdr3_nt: TGTGCCAGCAGCTTGAAGGCGGGAGGAATAAATGAGCAGTTCTTC

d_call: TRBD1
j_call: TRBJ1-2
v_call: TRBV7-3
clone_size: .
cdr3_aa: CASSPVTGRGYTF
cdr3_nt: TGTGCCAGCAGCCCGGTGACAGGGCGTGGCTACACCTTC

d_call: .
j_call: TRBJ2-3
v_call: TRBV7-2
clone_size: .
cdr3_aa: CASSFSRGSTDTQYF
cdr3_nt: TGTGCCAGCAGCTTTTCTAGGGGAAGCACAGATACGCAGTATTTT